This TCR beta chain came from a study of blood T cell repertoires in COVID-19. Turning to the study itself: Samples came from the United States, Italy and Spain, spanning acute and convalescent COVID-19. The cDNA or gDNA used as material had been derived from T cells, B-cell-depleted T cells, or PBMCs.

In the original analysis: Estimation of nucleated cell counts was performed using reference gene primer amplification. Clones were read by immunoSEQ multiplex PCR, and TCRdb kept only the in-frame ones, dropping some. V and J calls and clone size follow that table, whereas D and trimming were derived from the DNA. The sample has some 80,000 clones, around nine tenths seen once. The ends were cut back, 1 base at V and 4 bases at J, with 14 bases in the middle. The germline gives CDR1 MGHRA, CDR2 YSYEKL. The CDR3 is 17 residues long. V is TRBV4-1 and J is TRBJ1-6; possible D gene TRBD1, 5 bases. This receptor was taken from an elderly woman with active or convalescent COVID-19. The sample consisted of peripheral blood. Here the CDR3 DNA reads TGCGCCAGCAGCCAAGTGTTGGTACAGGAGTATAATTCACCCCTCCACTTT. Translating it yields CASSQVLVQEYNSPLHF.